The present TCR beta chain was sequenced within a study of blood T cell repertoires in COVID-19. Study details: Nucleic acid was either cDNA or gDNA, and it came from T cells, B-cell-depleted T cells, or PBMCs.

V lost 3 bases and J lost 2; bases outside the gene matches: 7. The CDR3 spans 18 residues. Germline V gene lookup returns CDR1 SGHTA and CDR2 FQGTGA. Methods used by the authors: For nucleated cells, counts were estimated from reference gene primer amplification. Profiling relied on immunoSEQ multiplex PCR, and the TCRdb table lists in-frame clones only, not all of them. V and J calls plus clone size are reproduced from that table; the DNA served to infer D and trimming. The table records some 120,000 clones, roughly 84% of them present only once. This sequence was found in a woman aged 25 to 39 who had recovered from COVID-19. The sequencing sample was made of peripheral blood. The V and J genes are TRBV7-3 and TRBJ2-6; 10 nucleotides agree with TRBD1. CDR3 in amino acids: CASSLGQGKGAGANVLTF. The CDR3 DNA reads as TGTGCCAGCAGCTTGGGACAGGGGAAGGGCGCTGGGGCCAACGTCCTGACTTTC.